This is a list of T cell receptor beta chains from one sample in a study of shared clonotypes between healthy human individuals. Profiled with immunoSEQ multiplex PCR; TCRdb holds only in-frame clones, not every one. This repertoire shows roughly 2.1 million clones, roughly 91% found once; its top ten account for approximately 1.7%. The sequenced sample was naive CD8+ T cells from PBMCs. The receptors come from a young man in good health. Some clones in this sample may be carry-over from other donors' samples. Each CDR3 is given with its conserved first and last residue. Fields, in order: D gene, V gene, clone size, J gene, CDR3 protein, CDR3 DNA. D genes are given only for firm matches. Clone size is shown for a subset of rows, as once, few, many or a class of expanded clone.

-,TRBV9,-,TRBJ1-1,CASSVGSGAAEAFF,TGTGCCAGCAGCGTAGGTTCAGGTGCCGCTGAAGCTTTCTTT
-,TRBV27,-,TRBJ1-1,CASKSPATNTEAFF,TGTGCCAGCAAGAGTCCAGCTACGAACACTGAAGCTTTCTTT
-,TRBV4-1,-,TRBJ1-2,CASSQLNREGVGYGYTF,TGCGCCAGCAGCCAACTCAACAGGGAGGGGGTGGGCTATGGCTACACCTTC
TRBD2,TRBV9,-,TRBJ2-6,CASSSHVGLAGLTPGGANVLTF,TGTGCCAGCAGCTCCCATGTGGGACTAGCGGGACTCACGCCGGGTGGGGCCAACGTCCTGACTTTC
-,TRBV6-5,-,TRBJ1-1,CASSYRKQGGAEAFF,TGTGCCAGCAGTTACAGAAAACAGGGTGGTGCTGAAGCTTTCTTT
TRBD1,TRBV9,once,TRBJ2-2,CASSVARDRGNTGELFF,TGTGCCAGCAGCGTAGCTCGGGACAGGGGAAACACCGGGGAGCTGTTTTTT
-,TRBV7-3,few,TRBJ2-1,CASSPAATTLSYNEQFF,TGTGCCAGCAGCCCTGCGGCGACTACTCTCTCCTACAATGAGCAGTTCTTC
TRBD2,TRBV5-1,-,TRBJ2-2,CASSPTGGDTGELFF,TGCGCCAGCAGCCCCACGGGAGGGGACACCGGGGAGCTGTTTTTT
-,TRBV7-2,-,TRBJ1-4,CASSLVARTNEKLFF,TGTGCCAGCAGCTTAGTAGCCAGGACTAATGAAAAACTGTTTTTT
-,TRBV27,-,TRBJ2-2,CATTTADPPTTNTGELFF,TGTGCCACCACGACGGCGGACCCCCCGACCACAAACACCGGGGAGCTGTTTTTT
TRBD2,TRBV28,-,TRBJ2-2,CASSSSGTNTGELFF,TGTGCCAGCAGTTCTAGCGGGACAAACACCGGGGAGCTGTTTTTT
TRBD2,TRBV6-5,-,TRBJ2-3,CASSPTSGSGDTQYF,TGTGCCAGCAGCCCTACTAGCGGGAGCGGAGATACGCAGTATTTT
-,TRBV7-6,once,TRBJ2-7,CASSLGVGQWVYEQYF,TGTGCCAGCAGCTTAGGGGTGGGGCAATGGGTCTACGAGCAGTACTTC
-,TRBV4-2,-,TRBJ1-5,CASSQELAQPQHF,TGTGCCAGCAGCCAAGAATTGGCCCAGCCCCAGCATTTT